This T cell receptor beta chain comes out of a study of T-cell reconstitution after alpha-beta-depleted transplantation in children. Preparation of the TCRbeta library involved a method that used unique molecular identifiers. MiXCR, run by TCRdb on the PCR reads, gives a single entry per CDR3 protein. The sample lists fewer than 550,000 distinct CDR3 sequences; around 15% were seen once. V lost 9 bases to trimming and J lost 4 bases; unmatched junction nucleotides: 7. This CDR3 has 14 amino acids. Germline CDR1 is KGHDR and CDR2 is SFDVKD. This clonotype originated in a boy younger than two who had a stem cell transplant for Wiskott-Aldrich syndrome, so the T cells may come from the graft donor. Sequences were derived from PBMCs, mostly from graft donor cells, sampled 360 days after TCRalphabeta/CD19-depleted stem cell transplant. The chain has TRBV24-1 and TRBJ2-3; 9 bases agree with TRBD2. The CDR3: CATSGGGAPDTQYF. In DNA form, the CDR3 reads TGTGCCACCTCGGGCGGGGGGGCACCAGATACGCAGTATTTT.